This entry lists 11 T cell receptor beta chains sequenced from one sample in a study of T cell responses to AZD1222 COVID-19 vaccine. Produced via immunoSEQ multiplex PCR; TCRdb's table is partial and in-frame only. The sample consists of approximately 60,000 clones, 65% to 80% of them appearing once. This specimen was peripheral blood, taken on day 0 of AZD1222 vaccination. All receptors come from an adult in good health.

As DNA, the CDR3 is TGTGCCAGCTCACCGGGACACGCCTCTGGGGCCAACGTCCTGACTTTC. Residues: CASSPGHASGANVLTF. The chain uses TRBV18 and TRBJ2-6; possibly TRBD1 for D (6 bases). This CDR3 is built from 16 residues. The germline V gene has CDR1 KGHSH and CDR2 LQKENI. Trimming took 3 bases from V and 0 from J, leaving 9 bases between them.

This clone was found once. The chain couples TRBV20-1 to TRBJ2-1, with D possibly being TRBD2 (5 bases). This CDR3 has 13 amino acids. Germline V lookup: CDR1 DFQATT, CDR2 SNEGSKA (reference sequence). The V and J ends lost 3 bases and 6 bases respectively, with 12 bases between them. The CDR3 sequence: CSASSGGLNEQFF. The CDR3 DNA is TGCAGTGCTAGTTCCGGAGGCCTCAATGAGCAGTTCTTC.

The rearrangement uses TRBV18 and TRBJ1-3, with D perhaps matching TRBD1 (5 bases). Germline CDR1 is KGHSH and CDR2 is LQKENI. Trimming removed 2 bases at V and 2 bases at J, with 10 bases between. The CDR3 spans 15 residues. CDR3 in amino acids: CASSPTGFAGNTIYF. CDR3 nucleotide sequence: TGTGCCAGCTCACCAACAGGTTTCGCTGGAAACACCATATATTTT.

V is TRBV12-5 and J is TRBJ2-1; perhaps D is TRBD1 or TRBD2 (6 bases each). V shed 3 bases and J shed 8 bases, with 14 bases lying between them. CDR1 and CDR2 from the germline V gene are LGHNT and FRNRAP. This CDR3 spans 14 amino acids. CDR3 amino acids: CASGFPGAFDEQFF. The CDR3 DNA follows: TGTGCTAGTGGTTTCCCGGGGGCCTTCGATGAGCAGTTCTTC. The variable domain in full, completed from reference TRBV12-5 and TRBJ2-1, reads DARVTQTPRHKVTEMGQEVTMRCQPILGHNTVFWYRQTMMQGLELLAYFRNRAPLDDSGMPKDRFSAEMPDATLATLKIQPSEPRDSAVYFCASGFPGAFDEQFFGPGTRLTVL.

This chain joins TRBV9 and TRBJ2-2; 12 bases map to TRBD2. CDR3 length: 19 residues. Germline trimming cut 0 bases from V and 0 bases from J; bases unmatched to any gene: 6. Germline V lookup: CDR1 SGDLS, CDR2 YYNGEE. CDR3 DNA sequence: TGTGCCAGCAGCGTAGGACTAGCGGGGGATCTCGCGAACACCGGGGAGCTGTTTTTT. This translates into CASSVGLAGDLANTGELFF.

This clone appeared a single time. The CDR3 DNA sequence: TGCGCCAGCAGCCAAGGCCTTGGGGTCGGAGAAGAGACCCAGTACTTC. Amino acid sequence: CASSQGLGVGEETQYF. This chain links TRBV4-3 with TRBJ2-5, with D unresolved. CDR3 length equals 16 residues. V was clipped by 1 base and J by 3 bases, with 15 bases between them. CDR1 LGHNA and CDR2 YSLEER come from the germline V gene.

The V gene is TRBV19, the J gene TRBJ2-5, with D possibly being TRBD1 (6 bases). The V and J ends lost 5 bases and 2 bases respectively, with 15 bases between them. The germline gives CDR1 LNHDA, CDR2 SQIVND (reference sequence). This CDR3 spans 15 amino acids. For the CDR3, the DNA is TGTGCCAGTAGTCAACCGTTCCAGGGGCAAGAGACCCAGTACTTC. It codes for CASSQPFQGQETQYF.

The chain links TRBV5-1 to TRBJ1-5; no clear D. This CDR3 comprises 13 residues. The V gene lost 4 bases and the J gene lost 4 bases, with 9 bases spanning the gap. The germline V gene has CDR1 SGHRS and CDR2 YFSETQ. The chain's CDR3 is CASSLAGNQPQHF. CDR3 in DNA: TGCGCCAGCAGCCTGGCGGGGAATCAGCCCCAGCATTTT.

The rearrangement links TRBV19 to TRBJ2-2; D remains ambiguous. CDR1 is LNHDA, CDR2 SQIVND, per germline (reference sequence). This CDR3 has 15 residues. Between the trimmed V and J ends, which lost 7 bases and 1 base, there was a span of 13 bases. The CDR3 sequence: CASTLHRGNTGELFF. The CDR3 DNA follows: TGTGCCAGTACCTTACATCGAGGGAACACCGGGGAGCTGTTTTTT.

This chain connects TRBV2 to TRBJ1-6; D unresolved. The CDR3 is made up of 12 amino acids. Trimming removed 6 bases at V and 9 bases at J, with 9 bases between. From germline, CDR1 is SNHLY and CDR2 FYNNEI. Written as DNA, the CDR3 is TGTGCCAGCAGCGCGGAACTTTCACCCCTCCACTTT. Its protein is CASSAELSPLHF.

The CDR3 region is CASSTDSRFSGNTIYF. In nucleotides, the CDR3 is TGTGCCAGCAGTACCGACTCCAGGTTCTCTGGAAACACCATATATTTT. This chain connects TRBV28 to TRBJ1-3; D gene uncertain. This CDR3 comprises 16 residues. Germline V gene sequence: CDR1 MDHEN, CDR2 SYDVKM. The V end was cut by 5 bases, the J end by 0 bases, with 14 bases between.